These 24 T cell receptor beta chains were sequenced from one sample in a study of T cell responses to AZD1222 COVID-19 vaccine (dated by TCRdb to the early 2020s). The library was obtained by the immunoSEQ multiplex PCR assay. This immuneACCESS table, as held by TCRdb, lists in-frame sequences with V and J called but not all clones. Of the missing ones, under half trace to an unresolved V gene in checked studies; the others have no known cause. The sample table lists approximately 260,000 clones, about 92% of them with a count of one. The top ten clones comprise roughly 0.6% of the sample. In the paper's terms, the time point label means: baseline before first vaccination. Sequences were derived from peripheral blood, sampled on day 0 of AZD1222 vaccination. These receptors originate from an adult in good health.

The gene calls are TRBV28 and TRBJ1-5; tentative D call: TRBD1 (5 bases). The CDR3 runs to 16 residues. The V gene's germline CDR1 is MDHEN and CDR2 SYDVKM. V lost 8 bases to trimming and J lost 0 bases, with 17 bases between them. The DNA for the CDR3 is TGTGCCAGCCACCGATACCAGGGACCTAGCAATCAGCCCCAGCATTTT. It codes for CASHRYQGPSNQPQHF.

The chain combines TRBV25-1 with TRBJ1-1; D gene unclear. Trimming took 2 bases from V and 1 from J, leaving 5 bases between them. CDR1 is MGHDK, CDR2 SYGVNS, per germline. The CDR3 covers 13 residues. CDR3 protein: CASSEAWNTEAFF. The CDR3 DNA follows: TGTGCCAGCAGTGAAGCCTGGAACACTGAAGCTTTCTTT.

The chain couples TRBV2 to TRBJ1-1; TRBD1 matches 11 bases. The CDR3 length is 13 residues. The germline gives CDR1 SNHLY, CDR2 FYNNEI. V was clipped by 5 bases and J by 6 bases; unmatched bases: 2. The CDR3 here is CASSRTGGSEAFF. CDR3 in DNA: TGTGCCAGCAGTAGGACAGGGGGCTCTGAAGCTTTCTTT.

The genes are TRBV7-2 and TRBJ2-2; no clear D. Germline CDR1 reads SGHTA; CDR2 reads FQGNSA. The CDR3 covers 14 residues. V was cut by 7 bases and J by 6 bases, with 15 bases left in between. The CDR3 DNA sequence: TGTGCCAGCATCCCGGGCCCGACGGCCGGGGAGCTGTTTTTT. This translates into CASIPGPTAGELFF.

This rearrangement joins TRBV19 to TRBJ1-1; D gene ambiguous. Germline assignment: CDR1 LNHDA and CDR2 SQIVND (reference sequence). Trimming took off 7 bases at V and 5 bases at J, with 8 bases between the two ends. CDR3 length: 11 amino acids. CDR3 amino acids: CASTLRTEAFF. The CDR3 nucleotides are TGTGCCAGTACCCTACGTACTGAAGCTTTCTTT.

The J gene is TRBJ2-7, the V gene TRBV2, with D possibly matching TRBD1 (7 bases). CDR3 length: 13 residues. V lost 4 bases and J lost 2, with 9 bases in between. Germline assignment: CDR1 SNHLY and CDR2 FYNNEI. Here the CDR3 DNA reads TGTGCCAGCAGTGCAGGGGGGCCCTACGAGCAGTACTTC. It encodes CASSAGGPYEQYF. Complete variable domain (other parts from reference TRBV2 and TRBJ2-7): EPEVTQTPSHQVTQMGQEVILRCVPISNHLYFYWYRQILGQKVEFLVSFYNNEISEKSEIFDDQFSVERPDGSNFTLKIRSTKLEDSAMYFCASSAGGPYEQYFGPGTRLTVT.

This rearrangement joins TRBV5-6 to TRBJ1-2, with D hard to call. CDR1 is SGHDT, CDR2 YYEEEE, per germline. The CDR3 is made up of 11 amino acids. V shed 3 bases and J shed 6 bases, with 6 bases lying between them. CDR3 in DNA: TGTGCCAGCAGCTCGGGGAATGGCTACACCTTC. Encoded protein: CASSSGNGYTF. Combining the CDR3 with reference TRBV5-6 and TRBJ1-2 gives the whole variable domain DAGVTQSPTHLIKTRGQQVTLRCSPKSGHDTVSWYQQALGQGPQFIFQYYEEEERQRGNFPDRFSGHQFPNYSSELNVNALLLGDSALYLCASSSGNGYTFGSGTRLTVV.

This chain links TRBV6-5 with TRBJ2-2; D uncertain. This CDR3 spans 12 amino acids. Germline values: CDR1 MNHEY, CDR2 SVGAGI. The V end was cut by 4 bases, the J end by 3 bases, with 3 bases between. Here the CDR3 DNA reads TGTGCCAGCAGTTGGTACACCGGGGAGCTGTTTTTT. Protein: CASSWYTGELFF.

The V gene is TRBV2, the J gene TRBJ1-5, with D tentatively TRBD1 (5 bases). The germline V gene has CDR1 SNHLY and CDR2 FYNNEI. The CDR3 has 14 amino acids. V lost 8 bases, J lost 3 bases, and 14 bases lay in between. Here the CDR3 DNA reads TGTGCCAGCGGGGGTAGGAACTCCAATCAGCCCCAGCATTTT. Protein sequence: CASGGRNSNQPQHF.

The chain recombines TRBV25-1 with TRBJ1-5; no clear D. The V gene's germline CDR1 is MGHDK and CDR2 SYGVNS. V lost 3 bases and J 7 bases, leaving 13 bases between the germline ends. The CDR3 is 14 amino acids. Here the CDR3 reads CASSDGIHGQPQHF. For the CDR3, the DNA is TGTGCCAGCAGTGATGGGATTCACGGGCAGCCCCAGCATTTT.

CDR3 amino acids: CSVEGGGSTDTQYF. The CDR3 DNA reads as TGCAGCGTAGAGGGCGGGGGGTCCACAGATACGCAGTATTTT. The rearrangement uses TRBV29-1 and TRBJ2-3; 8 nucleotides agree with TRBD2. The CDR3 spans 14 residues. The J segment lost 2 bases and the V segment lost 6 bases, leaving 7 bases of the junction unmatched. CDR1 and CDR2 from the germline V gene are SQVTM and ANQGSEA.

The chain employs TRBV28 and TRBJ2-3; no clear D gene. The CDR3 contains 12 residues. Trimming left V 3 bases short and J 4 bases short, with 5 bases between. CDR1 is MDHEN, CDR2 SYDVKM, per germline. This chain's CDR3 is CASSFSSDTQYF. The CDR3, as DNA: TGTGCCAGCAGTTTCAGTTCAGATACGCAGTATTTT.

In this sample, this clone turned up a few times. V is TRBV3-1 (or the pseudogene TRBV3-2) and J is TRBJ2-2; D gene ambiguous. This CDR3 region has 14 residues. From germline, CDR1 is LGHDT and CDR2 YNNKEL (reference sequence). Deletions cut 0 bases from V and 1 base from J, with 3 bases between. The CDR3 DNA is TGTGCCAGCAGCCAAGATAAGAACACCGGGGAGCTGTTTTTT. Its translation: CASSQDKNTGELFF.

The chain links TRBV19 to TRBJ2-7, with 8 nucleotides matching TRBD2. After removal of 3 bases from V and 6 bases from J, the junction contained 10 bases not matched to a gene. In germline, CDR1 is LNHDA, CDR2 SQIVND (reference sequence). This CDR3 spans 15 amino acids. The CDR3 nucleotides read TGTGCCAGTAGTATCAGCGGGAGAAATAGGGGCGAGCAGTACTTC. The encoded protein is CASSISGRNRGEQYF.

The genes are TRBV9 and TRBJ1-2; possibly TRBD1 for D (6 bases). The CDR3 sequence is 14 residues long. V was pared by 0 bases and J by 1 base, with 7 bases between. Per the germline V gene, CDR1 is SGDLS and CDR2 is YYNGEE. The CDR3 here is CASSVAGDNYGYTF. The CDR3 DNA is TGTGCCAGCAGCGTAGCAGGGGATAACTATGGCTACACCTTC.

This chain joins TRBV3-1 (or the pseudogene TRBV3-2) and TRBJ2-5; 12 bases match TRBD2. The germline gives CDR1 LGHDT, CDR2 YNNKEL (reference sequence). With V trimmed by 6 bases and J by 3 bases, 2 bases remained unmatched. The CDR3 is 14 residues long. CDR3 region: CASRRLAGEETQYF. In DNA form, the CDR3 reads TGTGCCAGCAGGAGACTAGCGGGAGAAGAGACCCAGTACTTC.

CDR3 in amino acids: CASSIQGIEAFF. The DNA for the CDR3 is TGTGCCAGCAGTATACAGGGCATCGAAGCTTTCTTT. The chain is built from TRBV2 and TRBJ1-1, with a weak D call TRBD1 (6 bases). The V end was cut by 5 bases, the J end by 8 bases, with 12 bases between. CDR1 and CDR2 from the germline V gene are SNHLY and FYNNEI. The CDR3 is 12 amino acids.

The V and J genes are TRBV4-3 and TRBJ1-2; D not resolved. The CDR3 totals 15 residues. The germline CDR1 and CDR2 sequences are LGHNA and YSLEER. Trimming pared 0 bases from V and 5 bases from J, leaving 13 bases between. CDR3 protein: CASSQEQSLRYGYTF. CDR3 coding DNA: TGCGCCAGCAGCCAAGAACAGAGCTTGAGATATGGCTACACCTTC.

The rearrangement joins TRBV7-2 to TRBJ2-3; TRBD2 agrees at 13 bases. CDR1 is SGHTA, CDR2 FQGNSA, per germline. The ends lost 4 bases at V and 4 bases at J; junction bases unmatched: 5. CDR3 size: 16 residues. The CDR3 loop is CASSSLGLAGSDTQYF. The CDR3 DNA sequence: TGTGCCAGCAGCTCCCTGGGACTAGCGGGGTCAGATACGCAGTATTTT.

The chain recombines TRBV27 with TRBJ2-5, with no clear D. V was cut by 10 bases and J by 2 bases, with 14 bases left in between. This CDR3 has 13 residues. In germline, CDR1 is MNHEY, CDR2 SMNVEV (reference sequence). Here the CDR3 DNA reads TGTGCCACCTCCCCAGGCTTTCAAGAGACCCAGTACTTC. Translation gives CATSPGFQETQYF.

V is TRBV5-4 and J is TRBJ2-3; TRBD2 matches at 9 bases. Germline CDR1 and CDR2: SGHNT and YYREEE (reference sequence). The ends lost 6 bases at V and 2 bases at J; junction bases unmatched: 10. This CDR3 has 16 amino acids. In DNA, the CDR3 is TGTGCCAGCACCCCATCGACTAGCGGTTTCACAGATACGCAGTATTTT. This codes for CASTPSTSGFTDTQYF.

This clone was recorded only once. The chain carries TRBV6-5 and TRBJ1-1; 8 bases are a match to TRBD1. Trimming cost V 4 bases and J 6 bases; bases outside gene matches: 4. The CDR3 consists of 13 residues. CDR1 and CDR2 from the germline V gene are MNHEY and SVGAGI. The CDR3 DNA sequence: TGTGCCAGCAGTTTTCGACAGGGGTCTGAAGCTTTCTTT. Translated: CASSFRQGSEAFF.

The chain links TRBV9 to TRBJ2-3; D call uncertain. The V and J ends lost 0 bases and 13 bases respectively, with 15 bases between them. The CDR3 contains 13 residues. The germline gives CDR1 SGDLS, CDR2 YYNGEE. CDR3 sequence (DNA): TGTGCCAGCAGCGTAGGAAACTCCTTATTTAAGTATTTT. As protein: CASSVGNSLFKYF.

This chain joins TRBV4-1 and TRBJ2-7; D is perhaps TRBD1 (5 bases). The CDR3 is made up of 15 amino acids. Per the germline V gene, CDR1 is MGHRA and CDR2 is YSYEKL. V gave up 1 base and J gave up 3 bases, with 13 bases separating them. The DNA for the CDR3 is TGCGCCAGCAGCCAAGCGGCAGGGTCGGGCTACGAGCAGTACTTC. This translates into CASSQAAGSGYEQYF.